These T cell receptor beta chains were read from a single sample in a study of T cells after yellow fever vaccination. Via MiXCR, TCRdb re-called the 5' RACE reads, giving one row per CDR3 protein. The sample carries 150,000 to 200,000 distinct CDR3 sequences, approximately 6.2% recorded once. The specimen comprised CD4+ T cells sorted from PBMCs, sampled on the day of the first yellow fever vaccination. Every receptor here comes from a man in his late teens or twenties who received the YFV17D yellow fever vaccine. CDR3s include the opening cysteine and the closing phenylalanine or tryptophan. A D gene is named only where the DNA matches it firmly. Clone size is stated in some rows and not others, as once, few, many or a class when expanded.

J gene: TRBJ1-2
V gene: TRBV3-1
clone size: many
D gene: .
CDR3 DNA: TGTGCCAGCAGTCGATCCCCCAAAACAGGGTCGGCTAACTATGGCTACACCTTC
CDR3 protein: CASSRSPKTGSANYGYTF

J gene: TRBJ1-2
V gene: TRBV2
clone size: many
D gene: .
CDR3 DNA: TGTGCCAGCAGTGAGGGTAGAGGAGACTATGGCTACACCTTC
CDR3 protein: CASSEGRGDYGYTF

J gene: TRBJ1-5
V gene: TRBV20-1
clone size: few
D gene: TRBD1
CDR3 DNA: TGCAGTGCCTCAGGGGCTGGACAGGGCAATCAGCCCCAGCATTTT
CDR3 protein: CSASGAGQGNQPQHF

J gene: TRBJ2-1
V gene: TRBV20-1
clone size: .
D gene: TRBD1
CDR3 DNA: TGCAGTGTCATTAAAGGGGGCCTGAGCTCCTACAATGAGCAGTTCTTC
CDR3 protein: CSVIKGGLSSYNEQFF

J gene: TRBJ1-4
V gene: TRBV5-1
clone size: many
D gene: .
CDR3 DNA: TGCGCCAGCAGCTTGAAAGACCCACTGGATGAAAAACTGTTTTTT
CDR3 protein: CASSLKDPLDEKLFF

J gene: TRBJ2-3
V gene: TRBV20-1
clone size: many
D gene: .
CDR3 DNA: TGCAGTGCTAAGTTTGGCGGTTCGGGCACAGATACGCAGTATTTT
CDR3 protein: CSAKFGGSGTDTQYF

J gene: TRBJ2-7
V gene: TRBV6-2/TRBV6-3
clone size: many
D gene: .
CDR3 DNA: TGTGCCAGCATCCCACTTTCAGGGGACGAGCAGTACTTC
CDR3 protein: CASIPLSGDEQYF

J gene: TRBJ2-5
V gene: TRBV11-2
clone size: .
D gene: .
CDR3 DNA: TGTGCCAGCAGCCGAGGCGGGTGGCGGTCGGAGACCCAGTACTTC
CDR3 protein: CASSRGGWRSETQYF

J gene: TRBJ1-5
V gene: TRBV10-3
clone size: many
D gene: .
CDR3 DNA: TGTGCCATCAGCCCCGACAGCTATCAGCCCCAGCATTTT
CDR3 protein: CAISPDSYQPQHF

J gene: TRBJ2-3
V gene: TRBV4-3
clone size: many
D gene: TRBD1
CDR3 DNA: TGCGCCAGCAGCCAAGAACCGGGACAGGGCACAGATACGCAGTATTTT
CDR3 protein: CASSQEPGQGTDTQYF

J gene: TRBJ2-5
V gene: TRBV11-3
clone size: many
D gene: .
CDR3 DNA: TGTGCCAGCAGCTTAGATTCGTCTGGGCCCCAAGAGACCCAGTACTTC
CDR3 protein: CASSLDSSGPQETQYF

J gene: TRBJ2-1
V gene: TRBV10-3
clone size: few
D gene: .
CDR3 DNA: TGTGCCATCAGTGAGCCTATAGGGGCCCGCAATGAGCAGTTCTTC
CDR3 protein: CAISEPIGARNEQFF

J gene: TRBJ1-2
V gene: TRBV20-1
clone size: few
D gene: TRBD1
CDR3 DNA: TGCAGTGCTAGAGATCGTCTTATGGGACAGGGGGATCCCACCTTC
CDR3 protein: CSARDRLMGQGDPTF

J gene: TRBJ2-7
V gene: TRBV9
clone size: many
D gene: .
CDR3 DNA: TGTGCCAGCAGCGTAGTACCAGGCTCCTACGAGCAGTACTTC
CDR3 protein: CASSVVPGSYEQYF

J gene: TRBJ1-3
V gene: TRBV7-2
clone size: many
D gene: .
CDR3 DNA: TGTGCCAGCAGCTCCAACCCAGGGTGGGGCGCGGGAAACACCATATATTTT
CDR3 protein: CASSSNPGWGAGNTIYF

J gene: TRBJ1-4
V gene: TRBV5-4
clone size: few
D gene: .
CDR3 DNA: TGTGCCAGCAGCTTGCGGTTGGGAGGCCCCGGAGAAAAACTGTTTTTT
CDR3 protein: CASSLRLGGPGEKLFF

J gene: TRBJ1-1
V gene: TRBV7-9
clone size: few
D gene: .
CDR3 DNA: TGTGCCAGCAGCTTAAGGACAGACACTGAAGCTTTCTTT
CDR3 protein: CASSLRTDTEAFF

J gene: TRBJ1-2
V gene: TRBV4-3
clone size: many
D gene: .
CDR3 DNA: TGCGCCAGCAGCCAAGCAACCCAGCCCAACTATGGCTACACCTTC
CDR3 protein: CASSQATQPNYGYTF

J gene: TRBJ2-5
V gene: TRBV9
clone size: many
D gene: .
CDR3 DNA: TGTGCCAGCAGCGTAGCGGCTCAAGAGACCCAGTACTTC
CDR3 protein: CASSVAAQETQYF

J gene: TRBJ2-3
V gene: TRBV4-2
clone size: .
D gene: .
CDR3 DNA: TGTGCCAGCAGCCGAGGGGGGGGGGGCGACGGGACGCAGTATTTT
CDR3 protein: CASSRGGGGDGTQYF

J gene: TRBJ2-1
V gene: TRBV18
clone size: few
D gene: .
CDR3 DNA: TGTGCCAGCTCGCTTCTTTCTACTAGTACGGGCAATGAGCAGTTCTTC
CDR3 protein: CASSLLSTSTGNEQFF

J gene: TRBJ2-2
V gene: TRBV6-2/TRBV6-3
clone size: many
D gene: .
CDR3 DNA: TGTGCCAGCAGTTATGCACGGGGTACTTCCACCGGGGAGCTGTTTTTT
CDR3 protein: CASSYARGTSTGELFF

J gene: TRBJ2-6
V gene: TRBV6-2/TRBV6-3
clone size: .
D gene: TRBD1
CDR3 DNA: TGTGCCAGCAGCCGTCCCGGGAGGGACAGGGGCCGGCCTGGGGCCAACGTCCTGACTTTC
CDR3 protein: CASSRPGRDRGRPGANVLTF

J gene: TRBJ1-5
V gene: TRBV20-1
clone size: .
D gene: .
CDR3 DNA: TGCAGTGCTAGAAATATGGCAATCAGCCCCCAGCATTTT
CDR3 protein: CSARNMAISPQHF

J gene: TRBJ1-2
V gene: TRBV5-6
clone size: many
D gene: .
CDR3 DNA: TGTGCCAGCAGCTTCACACTCGGACGGGGAAGGGCTGGCTACACCTTC
CDR3 protein: CASSFTLGRGRAGYTF

J gene: TRBJ2-3
V gene: TRBV29-1
clone size: many
D gene: .
CDR3 DNA: TGCAGCGTTGGACGGGGGGCCCCCCCAGATACGCAGTATTTT
CDR3 protein: CSVGRGAPPDTQYF

J gene: TRBJ2-4
V gene: TRBV5-1
clone size: many
D gene: .
CDR3 DNA: TGCGCCAGCAGCTCCGACCTGACAGTCGGGGGCATTCAGTACTTC
CDR3 protein: CASSSDLTVGGIQYF

J gene: TRBJ2-6
V gene: TRBV12-3/TRBV12-4
clone size: .
D gene: TRBD1
CDR3 DNA: TGTGCCAGCAGTTTAGGTGGGGCCAGGGGGCGTTCGGGGGCCAACGTCCTGACTTTC
CDR3 protein: CASSLGGARGRSGANVLTF

J gene: TRBJ1-2
V gene: TRBV20-1
clone size: few
D gene: .
CDR3 DNA: TGCAGTGCTAGCGACCCCATCTATGGCTACACCTTC
CDR3 protein: CSASDPIYGYTF

J gene: TRBJ2-1
V gene: TRBV7-3
clone size: few
D gene: TRBD1
CDR3 DNA: TGTGCCAGCAGCGTCGACAGGGTGAGCTACAATGAGCAGTTCTTC
CDR3 protein: CASSVDRVSYNEQFF

J gene: TRBJ2-7
V gene: TRBV15
clone size: many
D gene: TRBD1
CDR3 DNA: TGTGCCACCAGCGTTGACAGGGGCCGCAGAATCAACGAGCAGTACTTC
CDR3 protein: CATSVDRGRRINEQYF

J gene: TRBJ2-1
V gene: TRBV24-1
clone size: many
D gene: .
CDR3 DNA: TGTGCCACCATGGGGGGCGCACCTTCCAGGCAGTTCTTC
CDR3 protein: CATMGGAPSRQFF

J gene: TRBJ2-2
V gene: TRBV12-3/TRBV12-4
clone size: many
D gene: .
CDR3 DNA: TGTGCCAGCAGACGATTTAGGAACACCGGGGAGCTGTTTTTT
CDR3 protein: CASRRFRNTGELFF

J gene: TRBJ1-1
V gene: TRBV3-1
clone size: many
D gene: .
CDR3 DNA: TGTGCCAGCAGCCAGGGTCAGGTTATGAGGACTGAAGCTTTCTTT
CDR3 protein: CASSQGQVMRTEAFF

J gene: TRBJ2-5
V gene: TRBV7-2
clone size: .
D gene: .
CDR3 DNA: TGTGCCAGCAGCTTAACCCCCGCGACCGGGCATTACTTC
CDR3 protein: CASSLTPATGHYF

J gene: TRBJ1-1
V gene: TRBV7-2
clone size: many
D gene: .
CDR3 DNA: TGTGCCAGCAGCTTAGAGTGGACTGAAGCTTTCTTT
CDR3 protein: CASSLEWTEAFF

J gene: TRBJ2-5
V gene: TRBV7-9
clone size: many
D gene: TRBD2
CDR3 DNA: TGTGCCAGCCGGGGGGGGGCTCGGGAGACCCAGTACTTC
CDR3 protein: CASRGGARETQYF

J gene: TRBJ1-2
V gene: TRBV5-1
clone size: .
D gene: .
CDR3 DNA: TGCGCCAGCAGCTTGGCCCCTGGGCAGGGGTATGGCTACACCTTC
CDR3 protein: CASSLAPGQGYGYTF

J gene: TRBJ1-1
V gene: TRBV19
clone size: few
D gene: TRBD1
CDR3 DNA: TGTGCCAGTAGTCTACAGGGGAGGGAGACTGAAGCTTTCTTT
CDR3 protein: CASSLQGRETEAFF

J gene: TRBJ2-7
V gene: TRBV5-4
clone size: many
D gene: .
CDR3 DNA: TGTGCCAGCAGTCCTGGGGGCAGGTCCTACGAGCAGTACTTC
CDR3 protein: CASSPGGRSYEQYF

J gene: TRBJ2-4
V gene: TRBV5-4
clone size: .
D gene: .
CDR3 DNA: TGTGCCAGCAGCCCTTCTTTTCAGGGTGCCAAAAACATTCAGTACTTC
CDR3 protein: CASSPSFQGAKNIQYF

J gene: TRBJ1-4
V gene: TRBV14
clone size: .
D gene: .
CDR3 DNA: TGTGCCAGCAGCCTCGGGACCTCAATGGCTGAAAAACTGTTTTTT
CDR3 protein: CASSLGTSMAEKLFF

J gene: TRBJ2-1
V gene: TRBV5-5
clone size: few
D gene: TRBD2
CDR3 DNA: TGTGCCAGCAGCTTGCAATCAACCCTTACTAGCGGGGGGACGTTCTTC
CDR3 protein: CASSLQSTLTSGGTFF

J gene: TRBJ2-3
V gene: TRBV6-2/TRBV6-3
clone size: few
D gene: .
CDR3 DNA: TGTGCCAGCAGTCGAGGCCCAAGTACGCAGTATTTT
CDR3 protein: CASSRGPSTQYF